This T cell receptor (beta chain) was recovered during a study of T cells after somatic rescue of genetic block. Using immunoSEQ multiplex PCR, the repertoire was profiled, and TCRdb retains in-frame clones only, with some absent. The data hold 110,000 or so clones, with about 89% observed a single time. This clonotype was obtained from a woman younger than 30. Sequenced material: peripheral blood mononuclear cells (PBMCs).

CDR3 nucleotide sequence: TGTGCCAGCAGCCAACGGGGGCCCCGCACAGATACGCAGTATTTT. It yields the protein CASSQRGPRTDTQYF. The chain has TRBV14 and TRBJ2-3, with D perhaps matching TRBD1 or TRBD2 (6 bases each). The CDR3 loop spans 15 amino acids. V was shortened by 2 bases and J by 1 base, with 10 bases between the two germline ends. Germline CDR1 is SGHDN and CDR2 is FVKESK. The full variable domain, rest sourced from reference TRBV14 and TRBJ2-3, is EAGVTQFPSHSVIEKGQTVTLRCDPISGHDNLYWYRRVMGKEIKFLLHFVKESKQDESGMPNNRFLAERTGGTYSTLKVQPAELEDSGVYFCASSQRGPRTDTQYFGPGTRLTVL.